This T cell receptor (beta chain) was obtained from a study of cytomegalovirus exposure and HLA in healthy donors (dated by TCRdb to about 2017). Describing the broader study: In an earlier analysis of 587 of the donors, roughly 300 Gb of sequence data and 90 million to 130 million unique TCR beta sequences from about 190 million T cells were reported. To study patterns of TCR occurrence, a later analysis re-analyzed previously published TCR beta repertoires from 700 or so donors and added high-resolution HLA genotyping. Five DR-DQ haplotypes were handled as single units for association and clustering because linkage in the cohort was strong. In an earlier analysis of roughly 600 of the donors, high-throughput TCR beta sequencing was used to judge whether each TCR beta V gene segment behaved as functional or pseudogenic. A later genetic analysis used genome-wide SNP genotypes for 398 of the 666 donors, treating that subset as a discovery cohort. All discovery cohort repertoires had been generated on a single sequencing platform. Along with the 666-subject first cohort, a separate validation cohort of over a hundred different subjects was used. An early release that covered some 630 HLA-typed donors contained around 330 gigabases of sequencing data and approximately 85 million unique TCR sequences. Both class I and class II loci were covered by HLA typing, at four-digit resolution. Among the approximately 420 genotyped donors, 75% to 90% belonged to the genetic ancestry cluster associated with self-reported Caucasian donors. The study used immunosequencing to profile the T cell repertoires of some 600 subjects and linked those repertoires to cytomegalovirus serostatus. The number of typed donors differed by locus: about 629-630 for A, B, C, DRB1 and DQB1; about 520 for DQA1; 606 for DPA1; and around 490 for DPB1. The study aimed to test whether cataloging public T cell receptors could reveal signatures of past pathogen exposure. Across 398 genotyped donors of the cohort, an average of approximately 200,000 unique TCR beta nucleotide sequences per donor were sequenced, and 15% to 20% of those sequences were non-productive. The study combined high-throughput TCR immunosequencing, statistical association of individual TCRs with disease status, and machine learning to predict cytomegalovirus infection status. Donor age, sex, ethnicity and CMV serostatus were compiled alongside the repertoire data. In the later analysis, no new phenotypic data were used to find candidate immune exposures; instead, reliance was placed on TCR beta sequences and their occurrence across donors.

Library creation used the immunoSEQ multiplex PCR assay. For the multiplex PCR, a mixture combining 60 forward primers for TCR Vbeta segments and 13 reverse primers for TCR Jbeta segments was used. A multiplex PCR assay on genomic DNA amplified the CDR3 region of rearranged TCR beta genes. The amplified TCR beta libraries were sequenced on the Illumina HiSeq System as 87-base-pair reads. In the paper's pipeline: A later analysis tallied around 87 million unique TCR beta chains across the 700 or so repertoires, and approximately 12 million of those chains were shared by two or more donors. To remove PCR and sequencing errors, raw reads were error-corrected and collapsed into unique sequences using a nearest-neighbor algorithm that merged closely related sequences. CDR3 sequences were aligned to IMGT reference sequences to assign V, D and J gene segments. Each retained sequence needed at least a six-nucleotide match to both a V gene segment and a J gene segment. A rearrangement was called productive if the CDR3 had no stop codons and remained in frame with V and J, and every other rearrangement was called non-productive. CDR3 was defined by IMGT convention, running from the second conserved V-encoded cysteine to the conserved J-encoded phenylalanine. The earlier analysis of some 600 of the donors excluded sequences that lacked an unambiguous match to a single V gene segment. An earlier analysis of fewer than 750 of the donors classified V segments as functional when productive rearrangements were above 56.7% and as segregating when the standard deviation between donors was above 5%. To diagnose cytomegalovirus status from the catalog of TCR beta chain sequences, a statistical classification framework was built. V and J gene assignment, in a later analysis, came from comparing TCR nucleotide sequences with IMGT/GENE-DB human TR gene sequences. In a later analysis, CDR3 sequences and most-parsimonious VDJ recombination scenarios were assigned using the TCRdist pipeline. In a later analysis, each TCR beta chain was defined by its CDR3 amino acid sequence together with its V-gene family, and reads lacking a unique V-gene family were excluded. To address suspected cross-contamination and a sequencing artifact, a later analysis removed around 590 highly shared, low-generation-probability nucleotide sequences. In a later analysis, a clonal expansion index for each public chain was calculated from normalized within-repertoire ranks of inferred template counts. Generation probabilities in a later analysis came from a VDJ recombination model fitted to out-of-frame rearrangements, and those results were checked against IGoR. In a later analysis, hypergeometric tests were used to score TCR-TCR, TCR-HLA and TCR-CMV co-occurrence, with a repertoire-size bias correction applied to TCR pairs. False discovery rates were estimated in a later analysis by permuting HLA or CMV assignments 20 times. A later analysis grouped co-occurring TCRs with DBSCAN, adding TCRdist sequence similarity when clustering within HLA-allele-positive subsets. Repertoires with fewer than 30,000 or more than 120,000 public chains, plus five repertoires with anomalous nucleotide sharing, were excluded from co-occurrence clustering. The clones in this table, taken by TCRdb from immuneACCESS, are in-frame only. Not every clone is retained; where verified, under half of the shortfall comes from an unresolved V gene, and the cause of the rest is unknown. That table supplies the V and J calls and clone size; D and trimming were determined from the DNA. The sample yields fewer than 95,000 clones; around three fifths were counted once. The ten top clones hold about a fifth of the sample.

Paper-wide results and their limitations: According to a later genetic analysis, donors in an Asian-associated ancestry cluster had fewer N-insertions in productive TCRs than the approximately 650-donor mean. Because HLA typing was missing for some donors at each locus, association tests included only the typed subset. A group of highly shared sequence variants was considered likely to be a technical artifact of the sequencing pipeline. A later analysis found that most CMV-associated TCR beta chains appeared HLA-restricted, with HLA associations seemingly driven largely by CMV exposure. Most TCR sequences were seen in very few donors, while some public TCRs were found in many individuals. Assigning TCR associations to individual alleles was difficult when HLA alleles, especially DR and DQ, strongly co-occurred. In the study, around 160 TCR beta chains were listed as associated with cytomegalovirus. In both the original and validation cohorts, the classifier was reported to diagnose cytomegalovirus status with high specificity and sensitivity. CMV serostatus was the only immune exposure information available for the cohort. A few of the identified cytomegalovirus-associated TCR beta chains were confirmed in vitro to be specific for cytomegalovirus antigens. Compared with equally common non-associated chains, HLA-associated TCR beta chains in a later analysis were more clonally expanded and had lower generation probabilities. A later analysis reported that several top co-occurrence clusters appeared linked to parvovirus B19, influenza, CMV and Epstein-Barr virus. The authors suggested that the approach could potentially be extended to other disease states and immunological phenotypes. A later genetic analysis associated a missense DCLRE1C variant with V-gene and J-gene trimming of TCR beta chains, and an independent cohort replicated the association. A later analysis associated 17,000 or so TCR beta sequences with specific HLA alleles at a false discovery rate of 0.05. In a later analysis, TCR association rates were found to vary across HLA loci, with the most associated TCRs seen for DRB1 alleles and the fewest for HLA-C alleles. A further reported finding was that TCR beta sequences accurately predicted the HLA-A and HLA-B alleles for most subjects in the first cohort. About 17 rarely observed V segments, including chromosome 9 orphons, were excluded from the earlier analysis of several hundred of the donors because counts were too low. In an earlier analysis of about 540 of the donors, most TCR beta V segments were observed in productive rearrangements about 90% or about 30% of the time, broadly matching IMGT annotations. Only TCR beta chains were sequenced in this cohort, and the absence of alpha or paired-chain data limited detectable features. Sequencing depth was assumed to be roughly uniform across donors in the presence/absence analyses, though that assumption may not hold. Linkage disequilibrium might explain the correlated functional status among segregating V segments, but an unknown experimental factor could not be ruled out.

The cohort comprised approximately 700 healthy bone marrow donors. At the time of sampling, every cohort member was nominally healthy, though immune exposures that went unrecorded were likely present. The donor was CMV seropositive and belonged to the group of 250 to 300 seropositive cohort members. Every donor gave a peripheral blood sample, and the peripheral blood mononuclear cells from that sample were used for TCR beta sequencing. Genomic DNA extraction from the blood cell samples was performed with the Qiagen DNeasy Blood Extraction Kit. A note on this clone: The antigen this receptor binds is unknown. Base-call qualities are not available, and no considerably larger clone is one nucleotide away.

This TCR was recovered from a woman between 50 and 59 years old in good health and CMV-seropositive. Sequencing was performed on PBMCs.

CDR3 protein: CSVENYPREAFF. The DNA sequence is as follows: TGCAGCGTTGAAAATTATCCCAGGGAAGCTTTCTTT. The chain was built from TRBV29-1 and TRBJ1-1; the D gene is unclear. CDR3 length: 12 amino acids, cysteine to phenylalanine. The kept DNA is CDR3 alone, 36 bases in frame from the first base. The germline V gene sets CDR1 to SQVTM and CDR2 to ANQGSEA. V loses 2 bases of germline sequence and J loses 8 bases, and the interval between the two ends is 12 bases. The reference TRBV29-1 and TRBJ1-1 proteins fill in what lies around the CDR3, so the full variable domain reads SAVISQKPSRDICQRGTSLTIQCQVDSQVTMMFWYRQQPGQSLTLIATANQGSEATYESGFVIDKFPISRPNLTFSTLTVSNMSPEDSSIYLCSVENYPREAFFGQGTRLTVV.